Following are 24 T cell receptor beta chains from one sample sequenced in a study of T cell responses to AZD1222 COVID-19 vaccine. Profiling relied on immunoSEQ multiplex PCR, and the TCRdb table lists in-frame clones only, not all of them. The table records 180,000 or so clones, roughly nine tenths of them present only once. The material sequenced was peripheral blood, taken 28 days after the second AZD1222 dose. The source is an adult who received the AZD1222 COVID-19 vaccine.

The chain uses TRBV23-1 and TRBJ1-2, with D possibly being TRBD1 (6 bases). TRBV23-1 is an open reading frame, and its role is uncertain. Trimming removed 10 bases from V and 4 bases from J, with 13 bases in between. This CDR3 is 12 amino acids long. CDR3 sequence reads: CATGGAGYGYTF. CDR3 nucleotide sequence: TGCGCCACGGGGGGGGCGGGCTATGGCTACACCTTC.

The chain employs TRBV27 and TRBJ1-1; unclear D gene. The CDR3 sequence is 13 residues long. V lost 6 bases and J 0 bases, leaving 8 bases between the germline ends. The germline V gene has CDR1 MNHEY and CDR2 SMNVEV (reference sequence). The CDR3 reads CASRLTVNTEAFF. CDR3 nucleotide sequence: TGTGCCAGCAGATTAACAGTGAACACTGAAGCTTTCTTT.

V is TRBV5-8 and J is TRBJ2-1; no clear D gene. This CDR3 has 12 residues. In germline, CDR1 is SGHTS, CDR2 YDEGEE. Deletions cut 4 bases from V and 10 bases from J, with 12 bases between. CDR3 region: CASSLAAREQFF. In DNA, the CDR3 is TGTGCCAGCAGCCTGGCAGCAAGGGAGCAGTTCTTC.

The CDR3 sequence is CASSEGRQNYGYTF. CDR3 in DNA: TGTGCCAGCAGTGAAGGGCGGCAGAACTATGGCTACACCTTC. The rearrangement joins TRBV6-1 to TRBJ1-2; D not certain. V lost 1 base and J 2 bases, leaving 8 bases between the germline ends. CDR1 is MNHNS and CDR2 is SASEGT in the germline V gene. The CDR3 consists of 14 residues.

The J gene is TRBJ1-1, the V gene TRBV2; possible D gene TRBD1, 5 bases. Germline CDR1 is SNHLY and CDR2 is FYNNEI. This CDR3 is built from 15 residues. Trimming pared 7 bases from V and 1 base from J, leaving 16 bases between. CDR3 DNA sequence: TGTGCCAGCACCCGATGGAGTGGGGCGAACACTGAAGCTTTCTTT. Amino acid sequence: CASTRWSGANTEAFF.

The chain couples TRBV2 to TRBJ1-3; no clear D gene. Trimming shortened V by 5 bases and J by 5 bases, and 13 bases separated the two germline ends. Germline V CDR1 and CDR2: SNHLY, FYNNEI. The CDR3 consists of 14 residues. The CDR3 bases are TGTGCCAGCAGTTCTGGGCCCCGGAGAAACACCATATATTTT. Translated, it gives CASSSGPRRNTIYF.

The chain has TRBV29-1 and TRBJ2-6, with D possibly being TRBD1 (6 bases). With 4 bases removed from V and 0 bases from J, the gap between germline ends came to 13 bases. Per germline, CDR1 SQVTM and CDR2 ANQGSEA. The length of the CDR3 is 16 residues. DNA of the CDR3: TGCAGCGTTGTGACAGGTTACTTCTCTGGGGCCAACGTCCTGACTTTC. Translating it yields CSVVTGYFSGANVLTF.

The chain is built from TRBV29-1 and TRBJ1-1, with TRBD1 matching 7 bases. V dropped 4 bases and J dropped 10; count of bases not matched to a gene: 6. Germline V CDR1 and CDR2: SQVTM, ANQGSEA. This CDR3 is built from 11 residues. CDR3: CSVVRAGGAFF. CDR3 sequence (DNA): TGCAGCGTTGTGCGGGCAGGGGGAGCTTTCTTT.

The V and J genes are TRBV27 and TRBJ1-6; tentative D call: TRBD1 (5 bases). Germline CDR1 MNHEY, CDR2 SMNVEV (reference sequence). Between the trimmed V and J ends, which lost 0 bases and 10 bases, there was a span of 13 bases. The CDR3 contains 15 residues. DNA of the CDR3: TGTGCCAGCAGTTTATCGACCAGGGTGAGGTCACCCCTCCACTTT. Its protein is CASSLSTRVRSPLHF.

In DNA, the CDR3 is TGTGCCAGCAGTTACTCCGAGGGAATTGGCACTGAAGCTTTCTTT. Amino acids: CASSYSEGIGTEAFF. This rearrangement joins TRBV6-5 to TRBJ1-1, with D unresolved. The CDR3 totals 15 residues. Germline V gene sequence: CDR1 MNHEY, CDR2 SVGAGI. Trimming stripped 0 bases from V and 4 bases from J, with 12 bases between.

This chain joins TRBV27 and TRBJ1-4; 10 bases are a match to TRBD1. J was trimmed by 7 bases and V by 10 bases; bases with no gene match: 3. The CDR3 spans 12 residues. CDR1 and CDR2 (germline): MNHEY, SMNVEV (reference sequence). The chain's CDR3 is CATRTGGEKLFF. The CDR3 bases are TGTGCCACTCGGACAGGGGGTGAAAAACTGTTTTTT.

The CDR3 DNA is TGTGCCAGCAGTTACTCGAGGTCTCAAAGAGGAAACGAGCAGTACTTC. Amino acid sequence: CASSYSRSQRGNEQYF. The genes are TRBV6-5 and TRBJ2-7; D uncertain. Germline-derived CDR1 and CDR2 are MNHEY and SVGAGI. Trimming left V 0 bases short and J 5 bases short, with 17 bases between. CDR3 length equals 16 residues.

This chain uses TRBV24-1 with TRBJ2-1, with 9 bases matching TRBD1. In germline, CDR1 is KGHDR, CDR2 SFDVKD. Germline trimming cut 4 bases from V and 12 bases from J; bases unmatched to any gene: 6. The CDR3 loop spans 13 amino acids. The CDR3 reads CATSETGGWGQFF. The DNA for the CDR3 is TGTGCCACCAGTGAAACAGGGGGCTGGGGGCAGTTCTTC.

V gene TRBV3-1 (or the pseudogene TRBV3-2) combines with J gene TRBJ1-3, with D tentatively TRBD1 (5 bases). This CDR3 region has 17 residues. Trimming took off 1 base at V and 3 bases at J, with 16 bases between the two ends. The germline V gene has CDR1 LGHDT and CDR2 YNNKEL (reference sequence). This chain's CDR3 is CASSQVGGLTIGNTIYF. CDR3 bases: TGTGCCAGCAGCCAAGTCGGGGGTCTTACCATTGGAAACACCATATATTTT.

The chain employs TRBV6-1 and TRBJ1-6, with D uncertain. Germline values: CDR1 MNHNS, CDR2 SASEGT. The ends were cut back, 2 bases at V and 7 bases at J, with 9 bases in the middle. The CDR3 totals 14 residues. The DNA for the CDR3 is TGTGCCAGCAGTGAACATCCCGCGAATTCACCCCTCCACTTT. Translating gives CASSEHPANSPLHF.

The V and J genes are TRBV18 and TRBJ2-5, with TRBD2 as a possible D gene (5 bases). The CDR3 consists of 13 residues. Between the trimmed V and J ends, which lost 3 bases and 5 bases, there was a span of 10 bases. CDR1 and CDR2 (germline): KGHSH, LQKENI. The CDR3: CASSPGLSETQYF. The CDR3 DNA follows: TGTGCCAGCTCACCTGGACTTTCGGAGACCCAGTACTTC.

The chain carries TRBV12-3 or TRBV12-4 and TRBJ1-2; 8 bases map to TRBD1. This CDR3 comprises 13 residues. The V and J ends lost 3 bases and 6 bases, in that order; junction bases with no gene match: 3. As DNA, the CDR3 is TGTGCCAGCAGTTTCGGGACAGGCAATGGCTACACCTTC. This encodes CASSFGTGNGYTF.

The CDR3 spells CASTDGAENTEAFF. The CDR3 DNA follows: TGTGCCAGCACCGACGGGGCCGAGAACACTGAAGCTTTCTTT. The V and J genes are TRBV28 and TRBJ1-1; D may be TRBD1 (5 bases). Germline-derived CDR1 and CDR2 are MDHEN and SYDVKM. Trimming stripped 7 bases from V and 1 base from J, with 13 bases between. This CDR3 has 14 amino acids.

Concerning this clone itself: The junction departs from germline at one end; a sequencing error may be responsible. The chain has TRBV7-9 and TRBJ1-4; no clear D gene. Germline V gene lookup returns CDR1 SEHNR and CDR2 FQNEAQ (reference sequence). The CDR3 is 13 residues long. CDR3 loop: CASGKTPNEKLFF. CDR3 sequence (DNA): TGTGCCAGCGGGAAAACGCCTAATGAAAAACTGTTCTTT.

The chain has TRBV7-9 and TRBJ1-1; D not certain. The germline V and J ends were trimmed by 6 bases and 0 bases, with 8 bases remaining between them. Germline V gives CDR1 SEHNR, CDR2 FQNEAQ (reference sequence). The CDR3 totals 13 residues. The chain's CDR3 is CASRPIMNTEAFF. DNA for the CDR3: TGTGCCAGCAGACCCATTATGAACACTGAAGCTTTCTTT. Supplemented by reference TRBV7-9 and TRBJ1-1, the full variable domain reads DTGVSQNPRHKITKRGQNVTFRCDPISEHNRLYWYRQTLGQGPEFLTYFQNEAQLEKSRLLSDRFSAERPKGSFSTLEIQRTEQGDSAMYLCASRPIMNTEAFFGQGTRLTVV.

The V gene is TRBV18, the J gene TRBJ1-3, with 10 bases aligning to TRBD1. J was trimmed by 2 bases and V by 6 bases; bases with no gene match: 1. Germline V gene data show CDR1 as KGHSH and CDR2 as LQKENI. CDR3 size: 14 residues. CDR3 amino acids: CASSGQGAGNTIYF. The DNA for the CDR3 is TGTGCCAGCTCCGGACAGGGGGCTGGAAACACCATATATTTT.

The DNA of the CDR3 is TGTGCCAGCAGCTTAGGGACCTACGAGCAGTACTTC. Its translation is CASSLGTYEQYF. The chain couples TRBV7-9 to TRBJ2-7; D is unresolved. The CDR3 sequence is 12 residues long. The germline CDR1 and CDR2 sequences are SEHNR and FQNEAQ (reference sequence). Trimming pared 1 base from V and 2 bases from J, leaving 3 bases between. Based on the CDR3 plus reference TRBV7-9 and TRBJ2-7, the full variable domain is DTGVSQNPRHKITKRGQNVTFRCDPISEHNRLYWYRQTLGQGPEFLTYFQNEAQLEKSRLLSDRFSAERPKGSFSTLEIQRTEQGDSAMYLCASSLGTYEQYFGPGTRLTVT.

The genes are TRBV7-6 and TRBJ2-5; possibly TRBD2 for D (5 bases). Looked up from germline, CDR1 is SGHVS and CDR2 is FNYEAQ. V was cut by 0 bases and J by 4 bases, with 15 bases left in between. The CDR3 is 16 residues long. The CDR3 DNA reads as TGTGCCAGCAGCTTAGCGATCGGTCCCGAGGGAGAGACCCAGTACTTC. Translation gives CASSLAIGPEGETQYF.

V usage is TRBV19 and J usage is TRBJ1-5; no clear D. Germline-derived CDR1 and CDR2 are LNHDA and SQIVND (reference sequence). V gave up 6 bases and J gave up 2 bases, with 11 bases separating them. The length of the CDR3 is 14 residues. CDR3 DNA sequence: TGTGCCAGTAGAGAGGGCTACGGCAATCAGCCCCAGCATTTT. Protein: CASREGYGNQPQHF.